This entry lists 21 T cell receptor beta chains sequenced from one sample in a study of T-cell memory formation after mild COVID-19. TCRdb reprocessed the 5' RACE reads with MiXCR, giving one entry per CDR3 protein. The sample yields hundreds of thousands of distinct CDR3 sequences, less than 20% seen once. Sample: PBMCs or a T cell subset sorted from them (not recorded which). These receptors all stem from a man aged 18 to 30 who had mild COVID-19 (a few samples of this study predate the infection). Cell type and time point are not known.

The rearrangement links TRBV18 to TRBJ2-7, with a tentative D call TRBD1 (5 bases). The CDR3 totals 13 residues. V was clipped by 3 bases and J by 5 bases, with 11 bases between them. Germline CDR1 KGHSH, CDR2 LQKENI. The CDR3 region has the DNA TGTGCCAGCTCACCTCCAGGGTCCGACGAGCAGTACTTC. Amino acids: CASSPPGSDEQYF.

The rearrangement uses TRBV3-1 and TRBJ2-3, with 8 nucleotides matching TRBD1. CDR1 is LGHDT, CDR2 YNNKEL, per germline (reference sequence). The V gene end was trimmed by 1 base and the J gene end by 13 bases; junction bases not matched to a gene: 4. The CDR3 runs 12 residues. CDR3 loop: CASSQGTGPKYF. The CDR3 DNA sequence: TGTGCCAGCAGCCAAGGGACAGGGCCCAAGTATTTT.

J is TRBJ2-3 and V is TRBV7-8; tentative D call: TRBD2 (6 bases). The CDR3 length is 16 residues. The germline CDR1 and CDR2 sequences are SGHVS and FQNEAQ. Trimming shortened V by 2 bases and J by 0 bases, and 12 bases separated the two germline ends. The CDR3 region is CASSLNPGTSTDTQYF. The CDR3 DNA follows: TGTGCCAGCAGCTTAAACCCCGGGACTAGCACAGATACGCAGTATTTT.

This sequence joins TRBV20-1 and TRBJ1-1; TRBD1 might be the D (5 bases). V was trimmed by 3 bases and J by 8 bases, leaving 13 bases between them. Germline V gives CDR1 DFQATT, CDR2 SNEGSKA (reference sequence). CDR3 length equals 12 residues. The CDR3 sequence: CSASPPGMEAFF. The CDR3 nucleotides read TGCAGTGCTAGCCCGCCAGGGATGGAAGCTTTCTTT.

This clonotype showed up many times. The CDR3 spells CASSPGGEGYEQYV. The CDR3 DNA is TGTGCCAGCTCACCGGGAGGGGAGGGATATGAGCAGTACGTC. This rearrangement joins TRBV18 to TRBJ2-7; TRBD2 agrees at 7 bases. This CDR3 contains 14 residues. V was clipped by 3 bases and J by 7 bases; unmatched bases: 9. The germline V gene encodes CDR1 KGHSH and CDR2 LQKENI.

This clonotype was seen more than once but under ten times. The CDR3 spells CASSAVGTGVWDEQFF. As DNA, the CDR3 is TGTGCCAGCAGCGCCGTTGGGACTGGAGTTTGGGATGAGCAGTTCTTC. This chain uses TRBV9 with TRBJ2-1; possible D gene TRBD2, 6 bases. V lost 3 bases and J lost 8, with 21 bases in between. CDR1 and CDR2 (germline): SGDLS, YYNGEE. This CDR3 is 16 amino acids long.

This clonotype was observed a handful of times. J is TRBJ1-2 and V is TRBV7-9, with a possible D match to TRBD1 (6 bases). This CDR3 is built from 13 residues. The germline gives CDR1 SEHNR, CDR2 FQNEAQ (reference sequence). Trimming pared 4 bases from V and 5 bases from J, leaving 11 bases between. The CDR3: CASSSTGTYGYTF. The CDR3 DNA is TGTGCCAGCAGCTCAACAGGGACTTATGGCTACACCTTC.

This chain links TRBV11-2 with TRBJ1-1; D is possibly TRBD1 (6 bases). Germline lookup yields CDR1 SGHAT and CDR2 FQNNGV. Deletions cut 4 bases from V and 0 bases from J, with 9 bases between. This CDR3 spans 14 amino acids. CDR3 amino acids: CASSWGQMNTEAFF. The CDR3 bases are TGTGCCAGCAGCTGGGGGCAGATGAACACTGAAGCTTTCTTT.

The sample holds a few counts of this clonotype. The chain carries TRBV18 and TRBJ1-6; D is unresolved. The CDR3 is made up of 15 amino acids. Trimming removed 2 bases at V and 9 bases at J, with 14 bases between. Germline V gene sequence: CDR1 KGHSH, CDR2 LQKENI. This CDR3 reads CASSPSLNTGSPLHF. The CDR3, as DNA: TGTGCCAGCTCACCATCGCTCAACACGGGTTCACCCCTCCACTTT.

This rearrangement joins TRBV6-2 or TRBV6-3 to TRBJ1-2; no definite D call. Trimming left V 7 bases short and J 2 bases short, with 11 bases between. Germline lookup yields CDR1 MNHEY and CDR2 SVGEGT. The CDR3 extends over 13 amino acids. The CDR3 DNA reads as TGTGCCAGCACATTGGACGGGAACTATGGCTACACCTTC. The encoded protein is CASTLDGNYGYTF.

CDR3 DNA sequence: TGTGCCAGCAGCTTGACGGGGACCCACGAGCAGTACGTC. Translation: CASSLTGTHEQYV. The rearrangement joins TRBV5-6 to TRBJ2-7, with D perhaps given as TRBD1 or TRBD2 (5 bases each). The CDR3 totals 13 residues. V shed 1 base and J shed 5 bases, with 10 bases lying between them. Germline-derived CDR1 and CDR2 are SGHDT and YYEEEE.

A single count supports this clonotype. CDR3: CASSLDILAKNIQYF. The CDR3 bases are TGTGCCAGCAGCTTGGACATTCTAGCCAAAAACATTCAGTACTTC. The J gene is TRBJ2-4, the V gene TRBV11-2, with D possibly TRBD1 on 5 matching bases. Germline V lookup: CDR1 SGHAT, CDR2 FQNNGV. Trimming shortened V by 3 bases and J by 0 bases, and 9 bases separated the two germline ends. This CDR3 is 15 amino acids long. Together with reference TRBV11-2 and TRBJ2-4, the CDR3 gives the full variable domain: EAGVAQSPRYKIIEKRQSVAFWCNPISGHATLYWYQQILGQGPKLLIQFQNNGVVDDSQLPKDRFSAERLKGVDSTLKIQPAKLEDSAVYLCASSLDILAKNIQYFGAGTRLSVL.

The chain employs TRBV7-2 and TRBJ1-5; no definite D call. The CDR3 consists of 14 residues. V shed 3 bases and J shed 0 bases, with 6 bases lying between them. Per germline, CDR1 SGHTA and CDR2 FQGNSA. This chain's CDR3 is CASSFTASNQPQHF. In DNA, the CDR3 is TGTGCCAGCAGCTTTACAGCTAGCAATCAGCCCCAGCATTTT.

The chain combines TRBV6-6 with TRBJ2-3; weak D call: TRBD1 (7 bases). Between the trimmed V and J ends, which lost 6 bases and 0 bases, there was a span of 13 bases. The germline V gene encodes CDR1 MNHNY and CDR2 SVGAGI (reference sequence). There are 15 residues in the CDR3. This CDR3 is CASREEGQSTDTQYF. Written as DNA, the CDR3 is TGTGCCAGCAGGGAGGAGGGACAGAGCACAGATACGCAGTATTTT.

The J gene is TRBJ2-1, the V gene TRBV20-1; 9 bases are shared with TRBD2. V lost 6 bases and J lost 2; bases outside the gene matches: 8. Germline V gene sequence: CDR1 DFQATT, CDR2 SNEGSKA (reference sequence). The CDR3 loop spans 15 amino acids. In nucleotides, the CDR3 is TGCAGTGCCAGGGTCCTAGCGGGAACCTACAATGAGCAGTTCTTC. This gives the protein CSARVLAGTYNEQFF.

This clonotype was seen only a few times. The chain combines TRBV13 with TRBJ1-1; maybe TRBD1 (6 bases). The germline CDR1 and CDR2 sequences are PRHDT and FYEKMQ (reference sequence). Trimming shortened V by 4 bases and J by 3 bases, and 12 bases separated the two germline ends. CDR3 length equals 14 residues. The CDR3 nucleotides are TGTGCCAGCAGCTCACGGGACACCTACACTGAAGCTTTCTTT. As protein: CASSSRDTYTEAFF.

The chain links TRBV27 to TRBJ2-3, with 8 bases matching TRBD2. Germline V gene lookup returns CDR1 MNHEY and CDR2 SMNVEV (reference sequence). The CDR3 consists of 16 residues. With V trimmed by 7 bases and J by 5 bases, 14 bases remained unmatched. The CDR3, as DNA: TGTGCCAGCAACCCCTGGCCGGGACTAGGCTTAGATACGCAGTATTTT. It codes for CASNPWPGLGLDTQYF.

The chain recombines TRBV28 with TRBJ2-3; TRBD2 matches 15 bases. V gave up 2 bases and J gave up 5 bases; unmatched junction bases: 11. This CDR3 region has 19 residues. Germline assignment: CDR1 MDHEN and CDR2 SYDVKM. The CDR3, as DNA: TGTGCCAGCAGTTTACGACGGGGACTAGCGGGGGGCGCTGGAGATACGCAGTATTTT. Encoded protein: CASSLRRGLAGGAGDTQYF.

This clonotype was seen only a few times. The chain links TRBV20-1 to TRBJ1-5; maybe TRBD1 (6 bases). CDR3 size: 12 residues. CDR1 and CDR2 (germline): DFQATT, SNEGSKA (reference sequence). In DNA form, the CDR3 reads TGCAGGGCGGGAGGGGGGAATCAGCCCCAGCATTTT. Its translation: CRAGGGNQPQHF.

V and J are TRBV11-1 and TRBJ2-5, with D perhaps TRBD1 (6 bases). CDR1 and CDR2 (germline): SGHAT, FQDESV (reference sequence). The V and J ends lost 5 bases and 1 base respectively, with 17 bases between them. The CDR3 extends over 16 amino acids. CDR3 protein: CASSPRTARRQETQYF. In DNA form, the CDR3 reads TGTGCCAGCAGCCCTAGGACAGCCCGACGCCAAGAGACCCAGTACTTC.

The chain combines TRBV11-2 with TRBJ2-3; possibly TRBD1 or TRBD2 for D (5 bases each). The V end was cut by 1 base, the J end by 5 bases, with 13 bases between. Germline loops: CDR1 SGHAT, CDR2 FQNNGV. This CDR3 has 15 amino acids. CDR3 region: CASSLGLGGRDTQYF. CDR3 bases: TGTGCCAGCAGCTTAGGTCTTGGGGGACGAGATACGCAGTATTTT.